This T cell receptor beta chain was profiled in a study of molecular identifiers for immune sequencing clone quantification. Study observations and caveats: Clones carrying above 20 RNA copies accounted for over 97% of effector molecules, under 1% in naive cells. Highly expanded clone sizes could end up underestimated if a barcode were shared by identical TCR molecules.

The CDR3 is 13 amino acids. The J segment lost 15 bases and the V segment lost 5 bases, leaving 9 bases of the junction unmatched. Germline V gives CDR1 SEHNR, CDR2 FQNEAQ (reference sequence). This clonotype has ten or more counts. What it binds is unknown. MiXCR, run by TCRdb on the PCR reads, gives a single entry per CDR3 protein. The profile shows some 65,000 distinct CDR3 sequences, under 20% of them singletons. This sequence was found in a human donor in good health. Some libraries in this study had Jurkat cell RNA spiked in. Sequencing input: naive CD8+ T cells from blood, with Jurkat cell RNA spiked in. The subset denotes: FACS-sorted CD8+CD4-CCR7+CD45RA+ naive T cells. The J gene is TRBJ2-1, the V gene TRBV7-9; 11 bases align to TRBD2. For the CDR3, the DNA is TGTGCCAGCAGCCCTACCCGACTAGCGGGATCGTTCTTC. Amino acids: CASSPTRLAGSFF.